This T cell receptor beta chain was recorded in a study of human T cells and chemical hapten exposure. About the research overall: Across samples, TCR yields varied, mostly owing to small differences in pooled library volumes.

At least ten counts were recorded for this clonotype. V lost 2 bases and J lost 1, with 9 bases in between. The V gene's germline CDR1 is SGHTA and CDR2 FQGNSA. This CDR3 region has 15 residues. Noted time point: pre-sensitization, week 0. Treatment denoted: therapeutic diphenylcyclopropenone sensitization with weekly scalp DPC. TCRdb itself ran the RACE reads through MiXCR, one entry per CDR3 protein. The sample contains around 330,000 distinct CDR3 sequences, 5.5% of which appear only once. The chain uses TRBV7-2 and TRBJ1-5; the D is unclear. The source of this sequence is a woman aged 18 to 35 with alopecia areata. Some clones in this sample may be carry-over from other donors' samples. The sequenced sample was whole blood, obtained in connection with sensitization to the hapten diphenylcyclopropenone (DPC). The CDR3 coding sequence is TGTGCCAGCAGCTTAAGTTCGATCAGCAATCAGCCCCAGCATTTT. Amino acid sequence: CASSLSSISNQPQHF. The variable domain in full, with the rest retrieved from reference TRBV7-2 and TRBJ1-5, is GAGVSQSPSNKVTEKGKDVELRCDPISGHTALYWYRQSLGQGLEFLIYFQGNSAPDKSGLPSDRFSAERTGGSVSTLTIQRTQQEDSAVYLCASSLSSISNQPQHFGDGTRLSIL.